One sample yielded the 18 T cell receptor beta chains listed below, sequenced in a study of T cells in Graves' hyperthyroidism and ophthalmopathy. Using RNA transcripts as the source, TCR beta CDR3 regions were amplified. The HTBI primer set served for first-round RT-PCR of the TCR CDR3. Each CDR3 protein is one row after TCRdb ran MiXCR on the multiplex PCR reads. Counted here are over 500,000 distinct CDR3 sequences, around 15% occurring once; the ten biggest clones make up about 14%. What was sequenced was blood. The receptors derive from a woman between 40 and 55 years old with Graves' hyperthyroidism.

Only one count was recorded for this clonotype. DNA of the CDR3: TGTGCCAGCAGTCGACAGGGTAATAGGGAGACCCAGTACTTC. Translating it yields CASSRQGNRETQYF. This rearrangement joins TRBV6-1 to TRBJ2-5; the match to TRBD1 covers 7 bases. CDR1 and CDR2 from the germline V gene are MNHNS and SASEGT. The CDR3 covers 14 residues. The J segment lost 5 bases and the V segment lost 5 bases, leaving 8 bases of the junction unmatched.

At least ten counts were recorded for this clonotype. The gene calls are TRBV2 and TRBJ2-4; 9 bases agree with TRBD2. V was clipped by 3 bases and J by 2 bases; unmatched bases: 5. CDR1 and CDR2 from the germline V gene are SNHLY and FYNNEI. The CDR3 has 16 amino acids. As DNA, the CDR3 is TGTGCCAGCAGTGAGAGCGGGAGGTTATCCAAAAACATTCAGTACTTC. Translated: CASSESGRLSKNIQYF.

This clonotype was seen a single time. The J gene is TRBJ1-4, the V gene TRBV10-2; D perhaps matches TRBD1 (5 bases). This CDR3 region has 14 residues. V was shortened by 2 bases and J by 6 bases, with 10 bases between the two germline ends. The germline V gene encodes CDR1 WSHSY and CDR2 SAAADI. CDR3 coding DNA: TGCGCCAGCAGTGAGGGGGACGCGGATGAAAAACTGTTTTTT. Translated, it gives CASSEGDADEKLFF.

This clonotype was seen repeatedly, ten times or more. V is TRBV3-1 and J is TRBJ2-1, with 11 bases that match TRBD1. CDR3 length: 16 residues. Germline-derived CDR1 and CDR2 are LGHDT and YNNKEL (reference sequence). The J segment lost 5 bases and the V segment lost 1 base, leaving 4 bases of the junction unmatched. This CDR3 reads CASSQVGQGANNEQFF. CDR3 in DNA: TGTGCCAGCAGCCAAGTAGGACAGGGGGCGAACAATGAGCAGTTCTTC.

V and J are TRBV6-5 and TRBJ2-1; TRBD2 might be the D (6 bases). Germline CDR1 reads MNHEY; CDR2 reads SVGAGI. The V end was cut by 2 bases, the J end by 2 bases, with 19 bases between. CDR3 length: 18 amino acids. CDR3 in amino acids: CASSYERATDQPYNEQFF. As DNA, the CDR3 is TGTGCCAGCAGTTACGAGCGGGCCACAGACCAACCCTACAATGAGCAGTTCTTC.

This chain links TRBV28 with TRBJ2-4; perhaps TRBD1 as D (6 bases). The CDR3 totals 14 residues. The germline CDR1 and CDR2 sequences are MDHEN and SYDVKM. The V end was cut by 6 bases, the J end by 0 bases, with 9 bases between. CDR3 sequence: CASSKGGAKNIQYF. The CDR3 nucleotides read TGTGCCAGCAGCAAAGGGGGAGCCAAAAACATTCAGTACTTC.

V gene TRBV27 combines with J gene TRBJ2-1; TRBD2 matches 10 bases. J lost 5 bases, V lost 5 bases, and 9 bases had no gene match. The CDR3 extends over 16 amino acids. Germline V CDR1 and CDR2: MNHEY, SMNVEV (reference sequence). The CDR3 reads CASSTILAGYNNEQFF. The CDR3 bases are TGTGCCAGCAGTACTATACTAGCGGGATATAACAATGAGCAGTTCTTC.

The rearrangement links TRBV9 to TRBJ2-1; maybe TRBD1 (5 bases). Germline V gene sequence: CDR1 SGDLS, CDR2 YYNGEE. The CDR3 extends over 15 amino acids. With 0 bases removed from V and 0 bases from J, the gap between germline ends came to 7 bases. The CDR3 nucleotides are TGTGCCAGCAGCGTAGCTCAGGGCTCCTACAATGAGCAGTTCTTC. Its translation: CASSVAQGSYNEQFF.

The rearrangement uses TRBV29-1 and TRBJ1-1, with D hard to call. The CDR3 consists of 15 residues. Per the germline V gene, CDR1 is SQVTM and CDR2 is ANQGSEA. V shed 6 bases and J shed 3 bases, with 20 bases lying between them. DNA of the CDR3: TGCAGCGTCGCCGGAACCCACTCTGGGGACACTGAAGCTTTCTTT. Protein product: CSVAGTHSGDTEAFF.

This clonotype is medium-sized. The chain is built from TRBV5-1 and TRBJ2-3; 8 positions agree with TRBD1. The germline V gene encodes CDR1 SGHRS and CDR2 YFSETQ. V shed 4 bases and J 3 bases; nucleotides not matched to a gene: 10. The CDR3 extends over 16 amino acids. This CDR3 is CASSDPGQGMTDTQYF. The CDR3 DNA sequence: TGCGCCAGCAGCGACCCAGGACAGGGTATGACAGATACGCAGTATTTT.

At least ten counts were recorded for this clonotype. This chain connects TRBV3-1 to TRBJ2-3; TRBD1 matches at 9 bases. Germline CDR1 and CDR2: LGHDT and YNNKEL (reference sequence). CDR3 length: 15 amino acids. Unmatched junction bases numbered 4, after V lost 4 bases and J lost 2 bases. The CDR3: CASSPGTGFTDTQYF. The CDR3 DNA sequence: TGTGCCAGCAGCCCCGGGACAGGGTTCACAGATACGCAGTATTTT.

This chain links TRBV28 with TRBJ1-5; the match to TRBD1 covers 9 bases. The CDR3 covers 15 residues. Germline V lookup: CDR1 MDHEN, CDR2 SYDVKM. The trim removed 3 bases at V and 4 bases at J, leaving 4 bases unmatched. The CDR3 loop is CASSLGDRDNQPQHF. The CDR3 nucleotides read TGTGCCAGCAGTTTGGGGGACAGGGATAATCAGCCCCAGCATTTT.

This clonotype was counted ten times or more. The chain is built from TRBV28 and TRBJ1-5; D not resolved. The CDR3 spans 13 residues. V lost 5 bases to trimming and J lost 4 bases, with 9 bases between them. Germline CDR1 is MDHEN and CDR2 is SYDVKM. CDR3 sequence (DNA): TGTGCCAGCAGTCGGACCCTAAATCAGCCCCAGCATTTT. It specifies CASSRTLNQPQHF.

The chain employs TRBV6-1 and TRBJ2-5; D is unresolved. This CDR3 comprises 13 residues. The germline V and J ends were trimmed by 4 bases and 3 bases, with 9 bases remaining between them. Germline CDR1 reads MNHNS; CDR2 reads SASEGT. CDR3: CASSVRLEETQYF. The CDR3 coding sequence is TGTGCCAGCAGTGTTCGGCTGGAAGAGACCCAGTACTTC.

Notes on this clonotype: Given a much more abundant clone one base away, this may be a read error. The CDR3 is CASSPRVLGGTQYF. DNA for the CDR3: TGTGCCAGCAGCCCGCGGGTGTTAGGAGGGACCCAGTACTTC. The rearrangement uses TRBV3-1 and TRBJ2-5, with D maybe TRBD2 (5 bases). The V end lost 4 bases, the J end lost 7 bases, and 16 bases lay between the germline ends. Germline V gene sequence: CDR1 LGHDT, CDR2 YNNKEL (reference sequence). CDR3 size: 14 residues.

This clonotype was counted a few times. V is TRBV11-2 and J is TRBJ2-7, with TRBD1 identical over 8 bases. The CDR3 loop spans 16 amino acids. Unmatched junction bases numbered 9, after V lost 1 base and J lost 4 bases. The V gene's germline CDR1 is SGHAT and CDR2 FQNNGV. The CDR3 sequence is CASSLGQGAYRYEQYF. The CDR3 DNA reads as TGTGCCAGCAGCTTAGGCCAGGGGGCATACAGATACGAGCAGTACTTC.

In its sample, this clonotype is medium-sized. This chain connects TRBV5-1 to TRBJ2-5; 8 bases align to TRBD1. The V gene's germline CDR1 is SGHRS and CDR2 YFSETQ. Trimming at V came to 4 bases and at J to 4 bases, leaving 9 bases not matched to a gene. The CDR3 extends over 15 amino acids. The CDR3 DNA follows: TGCGCCAGCAGCCCCTCAGGGGGCGCGGGAGAGACCCAGTACTTC. This translates into CASSPSGGAGETQYF.

This clonotype was seen ten or more times. The genes are TRBV28 and TRBJ1-1; no firm D call. This CDR3 spans 13 amino acids. Trimming pared 6 bases from V and 5 bases from J, leaving 13 bases between. CDR1 and CDR2 from the germline V gene are MDHEN and SYDVKM. Written as DNA, the CDR3 is TGTGCCAGCAGCTCAGTGGGAGCAACTGAAGCTTTCTTT. Translating gives CASSSVGATEAFF.